The 30 T cell receptor beta chains reported below all come from one sample, sequenced in a study of shared clonotypes between healthy human individuals. The table came from immunoSEQ multiplex PCR; TCRdb's copy has only in-frame clones and leaves some out. The sample includes approximately 1.4 million clones, nearly 99% of them seen just once. The sample was naive CD4+ T cells sorted from blood. Documented subset: CD45RA+ positively selected. The receptors shown here come from a man younger than 45 in good health.

About this clone itself: Different DNA sequences within this sample yield the same CDR3. The chain combines TRBV5-1 with TRBJ2-3; the D gene is possibly TRBD1 (5 bases). Trimming took 4 bases from V and 2 from J, leaving 11 bases between them. CDR3 length: 14 residues. Germline V gene data show CDR1 as SGHRS and CDR2 as YFSETQ. CDR3 in amino acids: CASSRDSSTDTQYF. The CDR3 DNA reads TGCGCCAGCAGCCGCGACAGTTCCACAGATACGCAGTATTTT.

The chain uses TRBV28 and TRBJ1-5, with unresolved D. The V end lost 1 base, the J end lost 6 bases, and 4 bases lay between the germline ends. This CDR3 has 12 residues. The germline V gene encodes CDR1 MDHEN and CDR2 SYDVKM. This CDR3 is CASSLSPQPQHF. The CDR3 DNA reads TGTGCCAGCAGTTTATCCCCTCAGCCCCAGCATTTT. The full variable domain, its missing parts supplied by reference TRBV28 and TRBJ1-5, is DVKVTQSSRYLVKRTGEKVFLECVQDMDHENMFWYRQDPGLGLRLIYFSYDVKMKEKGDIPEGYSVSREKKERFSLILESASTNQTSMYLCASSLSPQPQHFGDGTRLSIL.

The chain recombines TRBV5-1 with TRBJ1-4; maybe TRBD1 (5 bases). CDR1 and CDR2 (germline): SGHRS, YFSETQ. The CDR3 has 15 amino acids. V was pared by 4 bases and J by 6 bases, with 16 bases between. The CDR3: CASSRVVQGDEKLFF. The CDR3 DNA is TGCGCCAGCAGCCGGGTGGTGCAGGGCGATGAAAAACTGTTTTTT.

The V and J genes are TRBV27 and TRBJ1-1, with 9 bases lining up with TRBD1. Germline V CDR1 and CDR2: MNHEY, SMNVEV (reference sequence). The junction had 15 bases not matched to a gene; V was cut back by 6 bases and J by 4 bases. CDR3 length: 17 amino acids. Here the CDR3 DNA reads TGTGCCAGCAGCTCGTTCGGACAGGGGCGGAGGGTCACTGAAGCTTTCTTT. It encodes CASSSFGQGRRVTEAFF.

In regard to this clone: The sample has other DNA sequences that encode this CDR3 too. The chain carries TRBV28 and TRBJ1-1; TRBD1 is a possible D gene (5 bases). CDR1 and CDR2 from the germline V gene are MDHEN and SYDVKM. The CDR3 extends over 12 amino acids. The V gene lost 9 bases and the J gene lost 1 base, with 9 bases spanning the gap. CDR3 in DNA: TGTGCCAGTTCAAGGGGGAACACTGAAGCTTTCTTT. This encodes CASSRGNTEAFF.

This sequence joins TRBV6-6 and TRBJ2-3, with a possible D match to TRBD2 (5 bases). Germline CDR1 MNHNY, CDR2 SVGAGI (reference sequence). The CDR3 extends over 15 amino acids. The germline V and J ends were trimmed by 6 bases and 0 bases, with 13 bases remaining between them. The CDR3 region is CASRLWRVSTDTQYF. The CDR3 DNA is TGTGCCAGCAGGTTATGGCGGGTTAGCACAGATACGCAGTATTTT.

This clone is a singleton in its sample. This same CDR3 is encoded by further DNA sequences in the sample. The V and J genes are TRBV29-1 and TRBJ2-7, with D unclear. In germline, CDR1 is SQVTM, CDR2 ANQGSEA. Trimming took off 3 bases at V and 2 bases at J, with 8 bases between the two ends. The CDR3 has 12 residues. The CDR3 bases are TGCAGCGTTGAGGGTTCGGCCTACGAGCAGTACTTC. This encodes CSVEGSAYEQYF.

Worth noting for this clone: Other nucleotide sequences in the sample specify the same CDR3. This chain joins TRBV5-1 and TRBJ2-7; 9 positions agree with TRBD2. Germline V lookup: CDR1 SGHRS, CDR2 YFSETQ. V lost 2 bases to trimming and J lost 3 bases; unmatched junction nucleotides: 6. The CDR3 spans 15 residues. CDR3 sequence reads: CASSLGAGGGYEQYF. The CDR3 bases are TGCGCCAGCAGCTTAGGAGCGGGAGGTGGCTACGAGCAGTACTTC.

The chain has TRBV19 and TRBJ1-5; 11 nucleotides line up with TRBD1. Trimming removed 7 bases from V and 4 bases from J; junction bases left unmatched: 6. The V gene's germline CDR1 is LNHDA and CDR2 SQIVND (reference sequence). CDR3 size: 15 residues. CDR3 bases: TGTGCCAGTATCCCGGACAGGGGGCGAAATCAGCCCCAGCATTTT. Encoded protein: CASIPDRGRNQPQHF.

This chain uses TRBV6-4 with TRBJ2-7, with 9 bases lining up with TRBD1. Germline V gives CDR1 MRHNA, CDR2 SNTAGT. Trimming at V came to 8 bases and at J to 2 bases, leaving 4 bases not matched to a gene. The CDR3 length is 13 residues. The CDR3 DNA reads TGTGCCAGCCGACAGGGGGGCCCCTACGAGCAGTACTTC. Residues: CASRQGGPYEQYF.

V and J are TRBV6-5 and TRBJ1-2; 7 bases fit TRBD1. The J segment lost 8 bases and the V segment lost 8 bases, leaving 17 bases of the junction unmatched. CDR1 is MNHEY and CDR2 is SVGAGI in the germline V gene. This CDR3 contains 15 residues. CDR3: CASSRARVTGWGYTF. CDR3 nucleotides: TGTGCCAGCTCCCGGGCCAGAGTGACAGGGTGGGGCTACACCTTC.

The gene calls are TRBV6-5 and TRBJ2-1, with D maybe TRBD2 (5 bases). CDR1 MNHEY and CDR2 SVGAGI come from the germline V gene. The CDR3 contains 14 residues. V was clipped by 2 bases and J by 3 bases, with 8 bases between them. CDR3 nucleotides: TGTGCCAGCAGTTACGAAGCGGACTACAATGAGCAGTTCTTC. The encoded protein is CASSYEADYNEQFF.

This clone showed up just once. The chain couples TRBV11-3 to TRBJ2-1; D unclear. CDR1 SGHNT and CDR2 YENEEA come from the germline V gene. This CDR3 has 14 residues. V lost 2 bases, J lost 7 bases, and 12 bases lay in between. This CDR3 reads CASSLSPTLNEQFF. As DNA, the CDR3 is TGTGCCAGCAGCTTATCCCCCACGCTAAATGAGCAGTTCTTC.

The genes are TRBV7-2 and TRBJ1-5; D ambiguous. The CDR3 covers 14 residues. From germline, CDR1 is SGHTA and CDR2 FQGNSA. With 1 base removed from V and 3 bases from J, the gap between germline ends came to 7 bases. The chain's CDR3 is CASSLGTLNQPQHF. The CDR3 region has the DNA TGTGCCAGCAGCTTAGGGACCCTCAATCAGCCCCAGCATTTT. The full variable domain, completed using reference TRBV7-2 and TRBJ1-5, is GAGVSQSPSNKVTEKGKDVELRCDPISGHTALYWYRQSLGQGLEFLIYFQGNSAPDKSGLPSDRFSAERTGGSVSTLTIQRTQQEDSAVYLCASSLGTLNQPQHFGDGTRLSIL.

The chain has TRBV18 and TRBJ1-2; D not certain. The V end lost 1 base, the J end lost 6 bases, and 12 bases lay between the germline ends. The CDR3 runs to 14 residues. Germline V gene lookup returns CDR1 KGHSH and CDR2 LQKENI. The CDR3 here is CASSPLQAGDGYTF. DNA of the CDR3: TGTGCCAGCTCACCACTTCAGGCAGGAGATGGCTACACCTTC.

A single count supports this clone. V usage is TRBV28 and J usage is TRBJ2-1; TRBD1 is a possible D gene (5 bases). The CDR3 runs to 15 residues. CDR1 and CDR2 from the germline V gene are MDHEN and SYDVKM. Trimming shortened V by 7 bases and J by 7 bases, and 20 bases separated the two germline ends. This CDR3 reads CASTQAPTAGNEQFF. The CDR3 coding sequence is TGTGCCAGCACCCAGGCGCCAACCGCAGGGAATGAGCAGTTCTTC.

Written as DNA, the CDR3 is TGTGCCAGCAGCCGGGGGGGCAACACTGAAGCTTTCTTT. It is translated as CASSRGGNTEAFF. The V call is TRBV7-3, the J call TRBJ1-1, with a weak D call TRBD1 (6 bases). Trimming left V 5 bases short and J 2 bases short, with 9 bases between. The CDR3 runs to 13 residues. The germline V gene has CDR1 SGHTA and CDR2 FQGTGA.

V and J are TRBV6-5 and TRBJ1-4; D call uncertain. CDR3 size: 14 residues. V lost 2 bases to trimming and J lost 2 bases, with 6 bases between them. Germline assignment: CDR1 MNHEY and CDR2 SVGAGI. The CDR3 DNA is TGTGCCAGCAGTTACGCCGGGACTAATGAAAAACTGTTTTTT. As protein: CASSYAGTNEKLFF.

In this sample, this clone turned up once. V and J are TRBV10-3 and TRBJ2-3, with TRBD1 identical over 8 bases. The CDR3 is 15 residues long. The germline V gene encodes CDR1 ENHRY and CDR2 SYGVKD. V shed 8 bases and J 4 bases; nucleotides not matched to a gene: 11. The CDR3 spells CAIDLGTGRPDTQYF. DNA for the CDR3: TGTGCCATCGATTTGGGGACAGGACGCCCAGATACGCAGTATTTT.

This chain links TRBV27 with TRBJ1-1; D is unclear. Trimming removed 2 bases at V and 0 bases at J, with 7 bases between. Germline lookup yields CDR1 MNHEY and CDR2 SMNVEV (reference sequence). CDR3 length: 14 residues. The CDR3 sequence is CASSLTRMNTEAFF. The DNA of the CDR3 is TGTGCCAGCAGTTTAACTCGTATGAACACTGAAGCTTTCTTT.

The chain couples TRBV15 to TRBJ2-1; 9 positions match TRBD1. CDR1 is LNHNV and CDR2 is YYDKDF in the germline V gene (reference sequence). With 4 bases clipped from V and 5 bases from J, the junction kept 6 bases outside the gene matches. This CDR3 has 15 amino acids. CDR3 nucleotide sequence: TGTGCCACCAGCACCGCCGGGACAGGGAACAATGAGCAGTTCTTC. It specifies CATSTAGTGNNEQFF.

V usage is TRBV6-5 and J usage is TRBJ1-2; the match to TRBD1 covers 8 bases. Unmatched junction bases numbered 7, after V lost 5 bases and J lost 8 bases. Germline assignment: CDR1 MNHEY and CDR2 SVGAGI. The CDR3 sequence is 13 residues long. CDR3 sequence: CASSNRGTLGYTF. The CDR3 bases are TGTGCCAGCAGTAACAGGGGGACACTCGGCTACACCTTC.

This sequence joins TRBV9 and TRBJ2-3, with TRBD2 identical over 9 bases. Germline V CDR1 and CDR2: SGDLS, YYNGEE. V was clipped by 4 bases and J by 6 bases; unmatched bases: 15. This CDR3 has 17 residues. This CDR3 is CASSKTGTSQGADTQYF. The DNA for the CDR3 is TGTGCCAGCAGCAAGACCGGGACTAGCCAAGGAGCCGATACGCAGTATTTT.

The rearrangement links TRBV4-3 to TRBJ2-6; the D is unclear. Germline assignment: CDR1 LGHNA and CDR2 YSLEER. The CDR3 sequence is 18 residues long. The germline V and J ends were trimmed by 2 bases and 0 bases, with 14 bases remaining between them. The CDR3 sequence: CASSQYPLNPSGANVLTF. CDR3 coding DNA: TGCGCCAGCAGCCAATATCCTCTAAACCCCTCTGGGGCCAACGTCCTGACTTTC.

V usage is TRBV10-1 and J usage is TRBJ2-7, with a possible D match to TRBD1 (6 bases). V lost 6 bases and J 3 bases, leaving 18 bases between the germline ends. CDR1 and CDR2 from the germline V gene are WNHNN and SYGVQD (reference sequence). The CDR3 is 15 residues long. The CDR3 DNA reads as TGCGCCAGCAGCCCGGGTTGGGGGCCAGTCTACGAGCAGTACTTC. Protein sequence: CASSPGWGPVYEQYF.

The rearrangement joins TRBV10-3 to TRBJ2-7, with TRBD1 matching 10 bases. J was trimmed by 3 bases and V by 5 bases; bases with no gene match: 4. CDR3 length: 14 amino acids. Germline V gene lookup returns CDR1 ENHRY and CDR2 SYGVKD. CDR3 loop: CAISPGQGGYEQYF. The DNA for the CDR3 is TGTGCCATCAGTCCTGGACAGGGGGGCTACGAGCAGTACTTC.

This rearrangement joins TRBV7-9 to TRBJ2-5; tentative D call: TRBD2 (6 bases). Trimming stripped 8 bases from V and 0 bases from J, with 13 bases between. The CDR3 loop spans 14 amino acids. From germline, CDR1 is SEHNR and CDR2 FQNEAQ (reference sequence). CDR3 loop: CASGRPKYQETQYF. CDR3 coding DNA: TGTGCCAGCGGGAGGCCAAAGTACCAAGAGACCCAGTACTTC.

The V gene is TRBV7-9, the J gene TRBJ2-1; tentative D call: TRBD2 (6 bases). V was clipped by 4 bases and J by 6 bases, with 10 bases between them. Germline V gives CDR1 SEHNR, CDR2 FQNEAQ (reference sequence). CDR3 length equals 13 residues. This chain's CDR3 is CASSSPGVNEQFF. Written as DNA, the CDR3 is TGTGCCAGCAGCTCCCCGGGAGTCAATGAGCAGTTCTTC.

The rearrangement uses TRBV2 and TRBJ2-3, with 13 bases that match TRBD2. Germline V gene sequence: CDR1 SNHLY, CDR2 FYNNEI. CDR3 length: 16 residues. V gave up 5 bases and J gave up 2 bases; unmatched junction bases: 4. CDR3 in amino acids: CASSSGTSGTTDTQYF. In DNA, the CDR3 is TGTGCCAGCAGTTCTGGGACTAGCGGGACCACAGATACGCAGTATTTT.

This sequence joins TRBV7-2 and TRBJ1-1; 9 bases map to TRBD1. The CDR3 has 15 amino acids. J lost 7 bases, V lost 5 bases, and 11 bases had no gene match. Per the germline V gene, CDR1 is SGHTA and CDR2 is FQGNSA. As DNA, the CDR3 is TGTGCCAGCAGCACTAATTGGGGGACAGGGCGTGAAGCTTTCTTT. This translates into CASSTNWGTGREAFF.